Sequencing of this T cell receptor beta chain was carried out in a study of metastatic and nonmetastatic thyroid tumors. The wider study: The comparison covered peripheral blood and tumor or nodule tissue in malignant and benign thyroid patients.

In this sample, this clone turned up many times. Before thyroid surgery, none of the patients had received any treatment. This CDR3 region has 13 residues. CDR1 and CDR2 from the germline V gene are SEHNR and FQNEAQ (reference sequence). V gave up 5 bases and J gave up 5 bases, with 12 bases separating them. The authors' processing: What underpinned the distant-metastasis classifier for papillary thyroid cancer was the set of CDR3 differences across clinicopathological groups. Through MiXCR, TCRdb re-clonotyped the PCR reads. The V and J calls and clone size come from TCRdb's table, not from the authors' own analysis. The sample yields about 39,000 clones, over 15% seen once.

The chain carries TRBV7-9 and TRBJ1-1; D perhaps matches TRBD1 (6 bases). This sequence originates from a female donor with papillary thyroid cancer or a benign thyroid nodule (not recorded which). Some clones in this sample may be carry-over from other donors' samples. The sample was tumor tissue. CDR3 coding DNA: TGTGCCAGCAGCCTCACCAGGGGTACTGAAGCTTTCTTT. Encoded protein: CASSLTRGTEAFF.